The 22 T cell receptor beta chains below all came from one sample that was sequenced in a study of blood T cells in healthy people across ages. Primed by a sample-barcoded 5' primer and a J-beta primer mix, a second PCR proceeded for about 6 to 12 cycles. TCRdb redid the calling of the 5' RACE reads with MiXCR, one entry per CDR3 protein. The sample gives about 780,000 distinct CDR3 sequences, approximately 59% of which show up once; about a quarter is in the top ten. Sample: blood. These receptors originate from a man under 40 in good health.

Regarding this clonotype: A much larger clone sits a single nucleotide away, making a read error possible. The V call is TRBV25-1, the J call TRBJ2-7; 7 positions agree with TRBD1. Per the germline V gene, CDR1 is MGHDK and CDR2 is SYGVNS. This CDR3 region has 14 residues. V trimming: 6 bases; J trimming: 2 bases; junction bases outside the gene matches: 7. CDR3 DNA sequence: TGTGCCAGCAGCCAGACAGGGCTCACCTACGAGCAGTACTTC. Residues: CASSQTGLTYEQYF.

The chain combines TRBV6-2 or TRBV6-3 with TRBJ1-1; TRBD1 aligns across 10 bases. The CDR3 loop spans 15 amino acids. The V gene's germline CDR1 is MNHEY and CDR2 SVGEGT. V lost 5 bases to trimming and J lost 4 bases; unmatched junction nucleotides: 7. The CDR3 spells CASSDPGQGSTEAFF. CDR3 nucleotides: TGTGCCAGCAGTGACCCGGGACAGGGGTCCACTGAAGCTTTCTTT.

This clonotype was detected a few times. The rearrangement links TRBV7-2 to TRBJ1-1, with 7 positions matching TRBD1. The CDR3 has 14 amino acids. Germline V gives CDR1 SGHTA, CDR2 FQGNSA. V dropped 5 bases and J dropped 7; count of bases not matched to a gene: 10. Written as DNA, the CDR3 is TGTGCCAGCAGCCCCCGGGACAGAACGATTGAAGCTTTCTTT. Translation gives CASSPRDRTIEAFF.

The V gene is TRBV7-9, the J gene TRBJ2-3; no definite D call. V was shortened by 5 bases and J by 4 bases, with 16 bases between the two germline ends. The CDR3 has 15 residues. Germline V gene lookup returns CDR1 SEHNR and CDR2 FQNEAQ (reference sequence). The CDR3 is CASSPRYTRADTQYF. DNA for the CDR3: TGTGCCAGCAGCCCGCGTTACACAAGGGCAGATACGCAGTATTTT. The full variable domain, rest sourced from reference TRBV7-9 and TRBJ2-3, is DTGVSQNPRHKITKRGQNVTFRCDPISEHNRLYWYRQTLGQGPEFLTYFQNEAQLEKSRLLSDRFSAERPKGSFSTLEIQRTEQGDSAMYLCASSPRYTRADTQYFGPGTRLTVL.

There are a few counts of this clonotype. The V gene is TRBV9, the J gene TRBJ1-2; the match to TRBD1 covers 9 bases. The CDR3 consists of 16 residues. Germline V gene data show CDR1 as SGDLS and CDR2 as YYNGEE. V lost 4 bases and J lost 5; bases outside the gene matches: 12. CDR3 sequence (DNA): TGTGCCAGCAGCCCTTCCACCGGGACAGGGAGGTATGGCTACACCTTC. Translation: CASSPSTGTGRYGYTF.

The chain is built from TRBV10-3 and TRBJ2-3; D unresolved. This CDR3 spans 13 amino acids. The V gene's germline CDR1 is ENHRY and CDR2 SYGVKD. V was trimmed by 2 bases and J by 5 bases, leaving 8 bases between them. CDR3 amino acids: CAISEARQDTQYF. DNA of the CDR3: TGTGCCATCAGTGAGGCTCGGCAAGATACGCAGTATTTT.

The chain employs TRBV6-2 or TRBV6-3 and TRBJ2-1, with D perhaps TRBD1 (6 bases). With 10 bases removed from V and 0 bases from J, the gap between germline ends came to 10 bases. CDR3 length equals 13 residues. CDR1 and CDR2 (germline): MNHEY, SVGEGT. The CDR3 reads CATAGDSYNEQFF. CDR3 sequence (DNA): TGTGCCACCGCAGGGGACTCCTACAATGAGCAGTTCTTC.

This clonotype has just a few counts. This chain links TRBV13 with TRBJ2-4; no reliable D call. CDR1 is PRHDT, CDR2 FYEKMQ, per germline (reference sequence). This CDR3 spans 15 amino acids. Trimming took 0 bases from V and 2 from J, leaving 8 bases between them. The CDR3 coding sequence is TGTGCCAGCAGCTTAGGGGGCACGCCCAAAAACATTCAGTACTTC. Protein sequence: CASSLGGTPKNIQYF.

This clonotype has more than one count but fewer than ten. The chain is built from TRBV4-2 and TRBJ1-6; D not certain. Germline CDR1 is LGHNA and CDR2 is YNFKEQ. The V end lost 2 bases, the J end lost 3 bases, and 11 bases lay between the germline ends. The CDR3 is 16 amino acids. This CDR3 reads CASSQTELLYNSPLHF. CDR3 nucleotides: TGTGCCAGCAGCCAAACTGAGCTACTCTATAATTCACCCCTCCACTTT.

The chain is built from TRBV6-5 and TRBJ2-7; weak D call: TRBD2 (6 bases). Germline V CDR1 and CDR2: MNHEY, SVGAGI. This CDR3 contains 15 residues. V lost 2 bases, J lost 7 bases, and 18 bases lay in between. CDR3 amino acids: CASSYLGRGGREQYF. The CDR3 nucleotides are TGTGCCAGCAGTTACCTCGGAAGGGGAGGAAGGGAGCAGTACTTC.

The V gene is TRBV3-1, the J gene TRBJ1-2; D is unclear. Trimming removed 3 bases from V and 8 bases from J, with 16 bases in between. Germline V gives CDR1 LGHDT, CDR2 YNNKEL (reference sequence). The CDR3 runs to 14 residues. CDR3 amino acids: CASSHAALPEGYTF. CDR3 coding DNA: TGTGCCAGCAGCCACGCCGCACTCCCGGAAGGCTACACCTTC.

CDR3 sequence: CSARGTSGADYNEQFF. The CDR3 coding sequence is TGCAGTGCTAGAGGGACTAGCGGCGCTGACTACAATGAGCAGTTCTTC. V usage is TRBV20-1 and J usage is TRBJ2-1; 10 bases map to TRBD2. V was pared by 1 base and J by 3 bases, with 6 bases of the junction left unmatched. There are 16 residues in the CDR3. Germline V CDR1 and CDR2: DFQATT, SNEGSKA (reference sequence).

The CDR3 spells CAISAGVYSYEQYF. As DNA, the CDR3 is TGTGCCATCAGTGCAGGGGTCTACTCCTACGAGCAGTACTTC. The chain has TRBV10-3 and TRBJ2-7; D is possibly TRBD1 (6 bases). Between the trimmed V and J ends, which lost 4 bases and 0 bases, there was a span of 10 bases. This CDR3 is 14 amino acids long. Germline V lookup: CDR1 ENHRY, CDR2 SYGVKD.

The chain recombines TRBV18 with TRBJ2-1, with D possibly matching TRBD2 (7 bases). The CDR3 runs to 15 residues. CDR1 KGHSH and CDR2 LQKENI come from the germline V gene. Deletions cut 2 bases from V and 2 bases from J, with 10 bases between. CDR3 residues: CASSPAGDTYNEQFF. The CDR3 DNA sequence: TGTGCCAGCTCACCAGCGGGGGACACCTACAATGAGCAGTTCTTC.

This clonotype was observed once. This sequence joins TRBV5-1 and TRBJ2-3; D tentatively fits TRBD1 or TRBD2 (5 bases each). The ends were cut back, 5 bases at V and 3 bases at J, with 13 bases in the middle. Germline lookup yields CDR1 SGHRS and CDR2 YFSETQ. This CDR3 is 14 amino acids long. In nucleotides, the CDR3 is TGCGCCAGCAGGCCGGGACGAGAAACAGATACGCAGTATTTT. Its protein is CASRPGRETDTQYF.

The chain has TRBV5-1 and TRBJ2-7, with a possible D match to TRBD2 (6 bases). The CDR3 loop spans 16 amino acids. V lost 1 base, J lost 3 bases, and 17 bases lay in between. The germline V gene has CDR1 SGHRS and CDR2 YFSETQ. CDR3 amino acids: CASSLFSQGLNYEQYF. CDR3 nucleotide sequence: TGCGCCAGCAGCTTGTTTTCCCAGGGACTTAACTACGAGCAGTACTTC.

This chain connects TRBV20-1 to TRBJ2-4, with 11 bases lining up with TRBD2. The CDR3 consists of 14 residues. CDR1 and CDR2 (germline): DFQATT, SNEGSKA (reference sequence). J lost 13 bases, V lost 1 base, and 9 bases had no gene match. The CDR3: CSARGLAGGNEQYF. The CDR3 DNA reads as TGCAGTGCTAGAGGGCTAGCGGGGGGCAATGAGCAGTACTTC.

The chain combines TRBV29-1 with TRBJ1-4; tentative D call: TRBD1 (6 bases). Deletions cut 5 bases from V and 0 bases from J, with 10 bases between. This CDR3 is built from 14 residues. Germline-derived CDR1 and CDR2 are SQVTM and ANQGSEA. This chain's CDR3 is CSVQDRATNEKLFF. The CDR3 nucleotides are TGCAGCGTTCAGGACAGAGCAACTAATGAAAAACTGTTTTTT.

CDR3 DNA sequence: TGTGCCAGCAGTTACCCAGACACCTTCTCCTACGAGCAGTACTTC. It yields the protein CASSYPDTFSYEQYF. The V gene is TRBV6-2 or TRBV6-3, the J gene TRBJ2-7; D is unresolved. The CDR3 covers 15 residues. V was cut by 2 bases and J by 0 bases, with 11 bases left in between. Germline values: CDR1 MNHEY, CDR2 SVGEGT.

The V call is TRBV6-5, the J call TRBJ2-6, with D unclear. CDR1 and CDR2 from the germline V gene are MNHEY and SVGAGI. Trimming took 3 bases from V and 1 from J, leaving 4 bases between them. The CDR3 loop spans 14 amino acids. DNA of the CDR3: TGTGCCAGCAGTTATGGTTCTGGGGCCAACGTCCTGACTTTC. Protein product: CASSYGSGANVLTF.

There are a few counts of this clonotype. V gene TRBV12-3 or TRBV12-4 combines with J gene TRBJ2-3; possibly TRBD1 for D (6 bases). CDR3 size: 15 residues. The V and J ends lost 6 bases and 1 base respectively, with 14 bases between them. The DNA of the CDR3 is TGTGCCAGCAGAAGACAGGCGAGAGGCACAGATACGCAGTATTTT. It specifies CASRRQARGTDTQYF.

This chain joins TRBV27 and TRBJ2-5; D is possibly TRBD1 (8 bases). The V gene lost 2 bases and the J gene lost 11 bases, with 18 bases spanning the gap. Looked up from germline, CDR1 is MNHEY and CDR2 is SMNVEV (reference sequence). This CDR3 is 14 amino acids long. CDR3 bases: TGTGCCAGCAGTTTACCGGACAGGGCGGGGGAGCAGTACTTC. This codes for CASSLPDRAGEQYF.